Below are 32 T cell receptor beta chains sequenced from a single sample in a study of human CD8 memory T cell subsets. Construction of TCR beta libraries was accomplished by means of UMI-labeled 5' RACE. From its re-call of the 5' RACE reads, TCRdb lists each CDR3 protein once, without DNA. The sample has 5,600 or so distinct CDR3 sequences. The sequencing input was CD8+ effector memory T cells (TEM) sorted from PBMCs. Subset: effector memory CD8 T cells, CCR7- CD45RO+ CD95+. The source of these receptors is a human donor in good health.

The chain has TRBV20-1 and TRBJ1-2. The length of the CDR3 is 15 residues. Germline V lookup: CDR1 DFQATT, CDR2 SNEGSKA (reference sequence). CDR3 amino acids: CSVGKDGRRNYGYTF.

This rearrangement joins TRBV4-1 to TRBJ2-2; there is no DNA to check the TCRdb D call of TRBD2. Germline values: CDR1 MGHRA, CDR2 YSYEKL. This CDR3 contains 14 residues. The CDR3 region is CASSEGLHTGELFF.

Considering frequency, this clonotype is medium-sized (0.01 to 0.1%). The rearrangement links TRBV7-9 to TRBJ2-7; TCRdb picks TRBD1, but there is no DNA to check that call. CDR3 length: 14 residues. Germline V lookup: CDR1 SEHNR, CDR2 FQNEAQ (reference sequence). The CDR3 reads CASSFRDRGYEQYF.

The chain couples TRBV4-1 to TRBJ2-7; TCRdb indicates TRBD2, and absent DNA this call remains unverified. Per germline, CDR1 MGHRA and CDR2 YSYEKL. CDR3 length equals 16 residues. CDR3 amino acids: CASSQAWWGVGHEQYF.

This chain links TRBV2 with TRBJ2-7. Looked up from germline, CDR1 is SNHLY and CDR2 is FYNNEI. The length of the CDR3 is 12 residues. The CDR3: CASSEITYEQYF. Supplemented by reference TRBV2 and TRBJ2-7, the full variable domain reads EPEVTQTPSHQVTQMGQEVILRCVPISNHLYFYWYRQILGQKVEFLVSFYNNEISEKSEIFDDQFSVERPDGSNFTLKIRSTKLEDSAMYFCASSEITYEQYFGPGTRLTVT.

Here the CDR3 reads CASSHKDRGSEQYF. The chain is built from TRBV3-1 and TRBJ2-7; TCRdb proposes TRBD1, but this gene call is untestable without DNA. Germline V gives CDR1 LGHDT, CDR2 YNNKEL (reference sequence). There are 14 residues in the CDR3.

The V gene is TRBV6-5, the J gene TRBJ1-3. CDR1 and CDR2 from the germline V gene are MNHEY and SVGAGI. This CDR3 contains 17 residues. The CDR3: CASSYSGFGNSGNTIYF.

This chain joins TRBV20-1 and TRBJ1-6; TCRdb picks TRBD1, but there is no DNA to check that call. The V gene's germline CDR1 is DFQATT and CDR2 SNEGSKA (reference sequence). The CDR3 is 12 residues long. The CDR3 loop reads CSDWTPNSPLHF.

The chain is built from TRBV6-5 and TRBJ2-1. CDR1 MNHEY and CDR2 SVGAGI come from the germline V gene. This CDR3 region has 13 residues. The CDR3 spells CASSPRLGNEQFF.

The chain carries TRBV10-2 and TRBJ2-3; TCRdb proposes TRBD2, but this gene call is untestable without DNA. The CDR3 length is 15 residues. Germline V lookup: CDR1 WSHSY, CDR2 SAAADI. CDR3: CASSEGGLAGDTQYF.

The chain uses TRBV7-9 and TRBJ2-1. The CDR3 has 12 residues. Germline loops: CDR1 SEHNR, CDR2 FQNEAQ (reference sequence). The CDR3 here is CASSLGPLEQFF.

This clonotype is classed as large by frequency. The rearrangement uses TRBV20-1 and TRBJ2-3; TCRdb names TRBD1, which stays unverified in the absence of DNA. The CDR3 loop spans 16 amino acids. Germline CDR1 reads DFQATT; CDR2 reads SNEGSKA (reference sequence). The CDR3 is CSARARAALSTDTQYF.

V and J are TRBV6-2 or TRBV6-3 and TRBJ2-3; TCRdb proposes TRBD1, but this gene call is untestable without DNA. The CDR3 extends over 15 amino acids. Germline CDR1 MNHEY, CDR2 SVGEGT. Here the CDR3 reads CASTRTLTSTDTQYF.

This chain links TRBV20-1 with TRBJ2-7. CDR3 length: 13 residues. CDR1 is DFQATT and CDR2 is SNEGSKA in the germline V gene (reference sequence). The CDR3 reads CSARDSSSYEQYF.

The V call is TRBV12-3 or TRBV12-4, the J call TRBJ2-5; TCRdb designates TRBD1, a call that cannot be tested without DNA. The CDR3 spans 15 residues. CDR3 protein: CASSPLDLGKETQYF.

This chain connects TRBV5-6 to TRBJ2-1. The CDR3 is 12 residues long. CDR1 and CDR2 from the germline V gene are SGHDT and YYEEEE. The CDR3 is CASSLLVNEQFF.

The chain combines TRBV11-2 with TRBJ2-3; no DNA is available, so the TRBD2 call from TCRdb remains unchecked. The CDR3 loop spans 15 amino acids. Germline V CDR1 and CDR2: SGHAT, FQNNGV. The CDR3 is CASSLGGGGTDTQYF. The variable domain in full, with the rest retrieved from reference TRBV11-2 and TRBJ2-3, is EAGVAQSPRYKIIEKRQSVAFWCNPISGHATLYWYQQILGQGPKLLIQFQNNGVVDDSQLPKDRFSAERLKGVDSTLKIQPAKLEDSAVYLCASSLGGGGTDTQYFGPGTRLTVL.

The CDR3 spells CASSLGSLDYGYTF. The chain carries TRBV12-3 or TRBV12-4 and TRBJ1-2. This CDR3 is built from 14 residues.

The chain is built from TRBV6-2 or TRBV6-3 and TRBJ2-7. Germline-derived CDR1 and CDR2 are MNHEY and SVGEGT. The CDR3 extends over 11 amino acids. The CDR3 is CASSYSHEQYF.

The V call is TRBV20-1, the J call TRBJ2-1. Germline CDR1 DFQATT, CDR2 SNEGSKA (reference sequence). This CDR3 is 14 amino acids long. The CDR3: CSARSLGLYNEQFF.

The chain couples TRBV30 to TRBJ2-1; TCRdb's D call of TRBD1 is untestable without DNA. The germline V gene has CDR1 GTSNPN and CDR2 SVGIG (reference sequence). The CDR3 totals 13 residues. The CDR3 loop is CAWSVAGEGEQFF. The entire variable domain, with the rest obtained from reference TRBV30 and TRBJ2-1, is as follows: SQTIHQWPATLVQPVGSPLSLECTVEGTSNPNLYWYRQAAGRGLQLLFYSVGIGQISSEVPQNLSASRPQDRQFILSSKKLLLSDSGFYLCAWSVAGEGEQFFGPGTRLTVL.

This chain joins TRBV7-6 and TRBJ2-7; the D call from TCRdb, TRBD2, cannot be confirmed without DNA. CDR3 length: 14 amino acids. CDR1 and CDR2 (germline): SGHVS, FNYEAQ. CDR3 in amino acids: CASSLSGPLYEQYF.

The rearrangement joins TRBV7-9 to TRBJ2-1; TCRdb proposes TRBD1, but this gene call is untestable without DNA. Germline CDR1 SEHNR, CDR2 FQNEAQ (reference sequence). CDR3 size: 16 residues. The CDR3 sequence: CASSSREASSYNEQFF.

The rearrangement uses TRBV7-9 and TRBJ2-1; TCRdb designates TRBD1, a call that cannot be tested without DNA. The CDR3 sequence is 16 residues long. Germline V gives CDR1 SEHNR, CDR2 FQNEAQ (reference sequence). CDR3 residues: CASSPRLGSGENEQFF.

This chain joins TRBV9 and TRBJ1-1. This CDR3 has 15 amino acids. CDR1 is SGDLS and CDR2 is YYNGEE in the germline V gene. The chain's CDR3 is CASSVDLGLNTEAFF.

The chain carries TRBV19 and TRBJ2-5; absent DNA, TCRdb's TRBD2 call cannot be checked. The length of the CDR3 is 14 residues. Germline V gene sequence: CDR1 LNHDA, CDR2 SQIVND (reference sequence). The CDR3 spells CASKRGGSQETQYF.

V and J are TRBV9 and TRBJ2-7; without DNA, the TCRdb call of TRBD1 cannot be checked. From germline, CDR1 is SGDLS and CDR2 YYNGEE. The CDR3 runs to 13 residues. The CDR3 spells CASSAGPSYEQYF.

The genes are TRBV28 and TRBJ2-3; as DNA is missing, the TRBD1 call by TCRdb cannot be tested. This CDR3 has 13 amino acids. Germline values: CDR1 MDHEN, CDR2 SYDVKM. CDR3: CASSPSPLDTQYF.

The chain links TRBV6-5 to TRBJ2-1; TCRdb calls TRBD1, which cannot be checked without DNA. The V gene's germline CDR1 is MNHEY and CDR2 SVGAGI. The CDR3 spans 13 residues. CDR3 sequence: CASSPGGVNEQFF.

This clonotype is medium-sized by frequency. The gene calls are TRBV7-9 and TRBJ1-1. There are 15 residues in the CDR3. CDR1 and CDR2 from the germline V gene are SEHNR and FQNEAQ (reference sequence). The CDR3 is CASSSRRGWNTEAFF.

The CDR3 loop is CATSRGADYEQYF. The chain couples TRBV15 to TRBJ2-7. The CDR3 contains 13 residues. Germline V gene sequence: CDR1 LNHNV, CDR2 YYDKDF (reference sequence).

The CDR3 loop is CASSPGSGYEQYF. The rearrangement uses TRBV19 and TRBJ2-7; the D gene TCRdb calls, TRBD1, cannot be checked with no DNA. From germline, CDR1 is LNHDA and CDR2 SQIVND (reference sequence). The CDR3 is 13 residues long.